This record covers a single TCR beta chain. This clone has just a few counts. The antigen it recognizes is unknown. The record has no base qualities; no much larger clone is one base away. These data belong to a study of beta chain features in type 1 diabetes (dated by TCRdb to between 2018 and 2020). Looking at the study overall: Patients and healthy donors did not differ in mean age, gender distribution, total cell number or subset yield. The study compared TCRB repertoires of sorted circulating CD4+ T cell subsets between recently diagnosed type 1 diabetes patients and matched healthy donors. A total of approximately 110,000,000 sorted cells were examined across all samples, and a strong correlation was observed between cell number per subset and RNA yield. Regulatory and stem cell-like memory subsets were isolated from only 8 patients and 8 healthy donors, whereas naive and central memory subsets came from all 28 donors.

The High Capacity cDNA Reverse Transcription Kit was used to reverse transcribe all of the isolated RNA, meaning that expressed TCRB transcripts were what got sequenced. Deep immunoSEQ sequencing was performed on naive, central memory and regulatory T cell samples, with an average of approximately 4 million total reads per sample. Sorted cells were lysed in RLT buffer, and RNA was extracted using DNase-treated RNeasy Micro or Mini kits according to cell number. To prevent cross-contamination, each cell subset was processed individually, whereas patient and healthy donor samples were processed jointly. Using the immunoSEQ multiplex PCR, TCRB sequences were amplified from cDNA into 87-bp fragments spanning the CDR3 region. Sequencing of the amplicons was performed on the Illumina HiSeq platform. The original pipeline was this. Synthetic template baselines were used to correct PCR bias computationally, reads within Hamming distance 2 were collapsed together, and singletons that could not be merged were discarded. Reads were aligned against IMGT so that V, D and J genes, CDR3 length and insertions or deletions at six rearrangement sites could be assigned. Within each subset, clonotype counts were normalized to sorted cell number, after which true diversity and Gini coefficients were computed with the tcR R package. The overlap coefficient, calculated on TCRB nucleotide sequences, was used to quantify repertoire sharing. TCRdb retrieved this table from immuneACCESS and kept in-frame rearrangements only. Not all clones are present; in checked studies, unresolved V genes account for under half, and no reason is known for the remainder. V and J calls plus clone size are reproduced from that table; the DNA served to infer D and trimming. This sample comprises under 350,000 clones, under 8.5% of them detected only once. The ten largest clones capture 1% of the sample.

From each donor, a single peripheral blood sample of approximately 110 mL on average was drawn into heparinised tubes. Using a panel that included CD45RO, CCR7, CD25, CD127, CD95 and CD27, naive, central memory, regulatory and stem cell-like memory CD4+ T cells were sorted on a BD FACSAria II. Purity was above 95% for every sorted population. PBMCs were separated immediately by Lymphoprep density gradient centrifugation and were stained directly, without being cultured. Samples were stained and sorted in pairs, with one healthy donor and one patient per experiment, so that batch effects were minimized. General conclusions and limits of the study: At VDJ recombination sites, type 1 diabetes patients had fewer insertions and more deleted nucleotides, which implies abnormalities in thymic rearrangement. Naive, central memory and regulatory TCRB repertoires appeared more similar among patients than among healthy donors. Because the HLA sub-analyses included only small numbers of individuals, any influence of HLA type on TCRB rearrangement was left unresolved. Because cDNA rather than genomic DNA was sequenced, highly expressing activated cells could have been over-represented, although no difference in activation and CD3 levels was found between groups. PCR might favor shorter templates, but patient and control samples were amplified and corrected together, so any skew would affect both groups equally. Type 1 diabetes patients showed a moderate but significant shortening of TCRB CDR3 length in all four CD4+ subsets.

The germline V gene encodes CDR1 SGHNT and CDR2 YYREEE (reference sequence). The CDR3 goes from the cysteine to the phenylalanine over 12 residues. Only CDR3 DNA is held: 36 bases, read in frame from base 1. The V end loses 4 bases and the J end loses 6 bases, and a stretch of 9 bases separates them. The chain was built from TRBV5-4 and TRBJ2-3; a weak D assignment points to TRBD1 (6 bases agree). The sequenced sample was central memory CD4+ T cells from blood. The receptor comes from a woman in her late teens or twenties in good health. The CDR3 region: CASSVDRDTQYF. Here is the DNA: TGTGCCAGCAGCGTAGACAGGGATACGCAGTATTTT.